The rows below give T cell receptor beta chains drawn from one sample of a study of memory CD4+ T cells and cytomegalovirus serostatus. Method: immunoSEQ multiplex PCR; TCRdb's copy keeps in-frame clones and lacks some. Of about 58,000 clones listed, around 82% are singletons. Sequencing was done on a sample of memory CD4+ T cells from blood. These receptors were obtained from an adult in good health and CMV-seronegative. Some clones in this sample may be carry-over from other donors' samples. Both conserved end residues are part of each CDR3. A D gene is named only where the DNA matches it firmly. Size is stated for part of the rows, as once, few or many counts, or as a class when the clone is expanded.

DNA: TGTGCCAGCAGCTTAGTGAGCGGTAGCCAGCAGTACTTC
CDR3: CASSLVSGSQQYF
J: TRBJ2-7
V: TRBV11-3
size: -
D: -

DNA: TGTGCCAGCAGACCCGGGGATGAGCGGGACGTCACCTACGAGCAGTACTTC
CDR3: CASRPGDERDVTYEQYF
J: TRBJ2-7
V: TRBV2
size: few
D: TRBD2

DNA: TGTGCCAGCAGTTTATTCGCTAGCGGAGGAATCAATGAGCAGTTCTTC
CDR3: CASSLFASGGINEQFF
J: TRBJ2-1
V: TRBV27
size: -
D: TRBD2

DNA: TGTGCCAGCAGCTTAACCTCCTGGGGCGGCTCCTACAATGAGCAGTTCTTC
CDR3: CASSLTSWGGSYNEQFF
J: TRBJ2-1
V: TRBV7-2
size: once
D: -

DNA: TGTGCCAGCAGCGGGACTAGCGGAGGGTTCCGGGAGACCCAGTACTTC
CDR3: CASSGTSGGFRETQYF
J: TRBJ2-5
V: TRBV9
size: -
D: TRBD2

DNA: TGTGCCAGCAGCTTAGGAGATACGCAGTATTTT
CDR3: CASSLGDTQYF
J: TRBJ2-3
V: TRBV11-3
size: -
D: -

DNA: TGTGCCAGCAGCGAAACAGGGGGCGGAAACTATGGCTACACCTTC
CDR3: CASSETGGGNYGYTF
J: TRBJ1-2
V: TRBV9
size: -
D: TRBD1

DNA: TGTGCCAGCAGCTCTCAGAAGGGGGATAACTATGGCTACACCTTC
CDR3: CASSSQKGDNYGYTF
J: TRBJ1-2
V: TRBV9
size: -
D: -

DNA: TGTGCCGGAACCTCGGGGACCGGGGAGCTGTTTTTT
CDR3: CAGTSGTGELFF
J: TRBJ2-2
V: TRBV6-6
size: once
D: -

DNA: TGTGCCAGCAGTTTCGGGCGAAAGCTAACTAATGAAAAACTGTTTTTT
CDR3: CASSFGRKLTNEKLFF
J: TRBJ1-4
V: TRBV27
size: -
D: -

DNA: TGTGCCAGCAGCACGGGACAGGGGGGGAACACTGAAGCTTTCTTT
CDR3: CASSTGQGGNTEAFF
J: TRBJ1-1
V: TRBV7-2
size: -
D: TRBD1

DNA: TGTGCCAGTAGTATTGGGTGGGAGAACACCGGGGAGCTGTTTTTT
CDR3: CASSIGWENTGELFF
J: TRBJ2-2
V: TRBV19
size: -
D: -

DNA: TGTGCCAGCAGGGCAGGGGCTGGGGCCAACGTCCTGACTTTC
CDR3: CASRAGAGANVLTF
J: TRBJ2-6
V: TRBV7-3
size: few
D: -

DNA: TGTGCCAGCAGCTTAGAAGAGAACACTGAAGCTTTCTTT
CDR3: CASSLEENTEAFF
J: TRBJ1-1
V: TRBV11-3
size: once
D: -

DNA: TGTGCCAGCAGCACCCAGGGCAATCAGCCCCAGCATTTT
CDR3: CASSTQGNQPQHF
J: TRBJ1-5
V: TRBV7-6
size: -
D: -

DNA: TGTGCCATCGGGTATAGCGTAAGTGAAGGAAAACTGTTTTTT
CDR3: CAIGYSVSEGKLFF
J: TRBJ1-4
V: TRBV10-3
size: -
D: -

DNA: TGCGCCAGCAGCCAAGTGACGGCAATGGGAGCTAACTATGGCTACACCTTC
CDR3: CASSQVTAMGANYGYTF
J: TRBJ1-2
V: TRBV4-3
size: -
D: -

DNA: TGTGCCAGCAGTGGATTTTCGGGGGCCGGTACGCAGTATTTT
CDR3: CASSGFSGAGTQYF
J: TRBJ2-3
V: TRBV2
size: -
D: -

DNA: TGTGCCAGCAGCCGCGGGACTAGCGGACCCTCCTACGAGCAGTACTTC
CDR3: CASSRGTSGPSYEQYF
J: TRBJ2-7
V: TRBV16
size: few
D: TRBD2

DNA: TGCGCCAGCAGCTTGAGTACTAGCGGAGCCGATTCCACAGATACGCAGTATTTT
CDR3: CASSLSTSGADSTDTQYF
J: TRBJ2-3
V: TRBV5-1
size: -
D: TRBD2

DNA: TGTGCCAGCAGTTTTCTCGGTCGGGCCGGCAATCAGCCCCAGCATTTT
CDR3: CASSFLGRAGNQPQHF
J: TRBJ1-5
V: TRBV28
size: -
D: -

DNA: TGTGCCAGCAGCCTTCTAGGAGCACACGAGCAGTACTTC
CDR3: CASSLLGAHEQYF
J: TRBJ2-7
V: TRBV5-6
size: -
D: -

DNA: TGTGCCAGCACCCCCAGTGTAGTCGGCACTGAAGCTTTCTTT
CDR3: CASTPSVVGTEAFF
J: TRBJ1-1
V: TRBV6-1
size: -
D: -